The 5 T cell receptor beta chains below come from one sample, sequenced in a study of metastatic and nonmetastatic thyroid tumors. Thyroid surgery was performed in patients who had received no treatment beforehand. TCRdb re-analyzed the PCR reads through MiXCR. The sample holds more than 8,000 clones, around 43% seen once. Sequenced material: tumor tissue. All receptors derive from a male donor with papillary thyroid cancer or a benign thyroid nodule (not recorded which). Some clones in this sample may be carry-over from other donors' samples.

The chain carries TRBV6-1 and TRBJ1-1, with D uncertain. The CDR3 is made up of 16 amino acids. The germline V gene encodes CDR1 MNHNS and CDR2 SASEGT. V was pared by 7 bases and J by 11 bases, with 29 bases between. CDR3 in DNA: TGTGCCAGCACTCGAATTAGCGGGCAGCCCTCGGCATCGGCTTTCTTT. Protein sequence: CASTRISGQPSASAFF.

This rearrangement joins TRBV6-1 to TRBJ2-7, with 7 nucleotides matching TRBD1. The germline V gene encodes CDR1 MNHNS and CDR2 SASEGT. The V segment lost 8 bases and the J segment 12 bases; nucleotides outside the gene matches: 10. This CDR3 is built from 11 residues. DNA of the CDR3: TGTGCCAGCCTGTCAGGGGGAGCGGCGTACTTC. Amino acids: CASLSGGAAYF.

The chain has TRBV18 and TRBJ2-1; TRBD1 agrees at 8 bases. The germline V gene has CDR1 KGHSH and CDR2 LQKENI. The trim removed 1 base at V and 3 bases at J, leaving 5 bases unmatched. The CDR3 totals 16 residues. The DNA for the CDR3 is TGTGCCAGCTCACCACGCCCGGGACAGGTCTACAATGAGCAGTTCTTC. It translates to CASSPRPGQVYNEQFF. The whole variable domain, remainder taken from reference TRBV18 and TRBJ2-1, is NAGVMQNPRHLVRRRGQEARLRCSPMKGHSHVYWYRQLPEEGLKFMVYLQKENIIDESGMPKERFSAEFPKEGPSILRIQQVVRGDSAAYFCASSPRPGQVYNEQFFGPGTRLTVL.

This sequence joins TRBV13 and TRBJ1-2, with D unresolved. The V end was cut by 3 bases, the J end by 4 bases, with 6 bases between. The length of the CDR3 is 12 residues. Germline CDR1 PRHDT, CDR2 FYEKMQ (reference sequence). Written as DNA, the CDR3 is TGTGCCAGCAGCTTCGACACCTATGGCTACACCTTC. Protein product: CASSFDTYGYTF. Using reference TRBV13 and TRBJ1-2 for the parts outside the CDR3, the full variable domain is AAGVIQSPRHLIKEKRETATLKCYPIPRHDTVYWYQQGPGQDPQFLISFYEKMQSDKGSIPDRFSAQQFSDYHSELNMSSLELGDSALYFCASSFDTYGYTFGSGTRLTVV.

The chain carries TRBV28 and TRBJ2-2, with 9 bases identical to TRBD1. CDR1 and CDR2 from the germline V gene are MDHEN and SYDVKM. The V segment lost 3 bases and the J segment 5 bases; nucleotides outside the gene matches: 4. The CDR3 is made up of 15 amino acids. In DNA form, the CDR3 reads TGTGCCAGCAGTTTTACAGGGGGCTTTACCGGGGAGCTGTTTTTT. It codes for CASSFTGGFTGELFF.